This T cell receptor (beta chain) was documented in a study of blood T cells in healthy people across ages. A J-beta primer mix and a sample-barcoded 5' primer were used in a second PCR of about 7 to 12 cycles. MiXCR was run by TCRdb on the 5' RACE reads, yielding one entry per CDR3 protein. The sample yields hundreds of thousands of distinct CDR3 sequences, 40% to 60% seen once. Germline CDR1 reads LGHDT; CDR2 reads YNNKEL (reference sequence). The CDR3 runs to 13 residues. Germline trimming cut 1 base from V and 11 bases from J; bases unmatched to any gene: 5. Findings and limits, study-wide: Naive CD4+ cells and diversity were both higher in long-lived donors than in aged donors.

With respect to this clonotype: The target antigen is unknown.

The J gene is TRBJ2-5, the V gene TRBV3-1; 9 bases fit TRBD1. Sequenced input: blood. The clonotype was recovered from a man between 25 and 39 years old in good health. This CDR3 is CASSQVTGGEQYF. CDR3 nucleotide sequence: TGTGCCAGCAGCCAAGTGACAGGGGGGGAGCAGTACTTC.